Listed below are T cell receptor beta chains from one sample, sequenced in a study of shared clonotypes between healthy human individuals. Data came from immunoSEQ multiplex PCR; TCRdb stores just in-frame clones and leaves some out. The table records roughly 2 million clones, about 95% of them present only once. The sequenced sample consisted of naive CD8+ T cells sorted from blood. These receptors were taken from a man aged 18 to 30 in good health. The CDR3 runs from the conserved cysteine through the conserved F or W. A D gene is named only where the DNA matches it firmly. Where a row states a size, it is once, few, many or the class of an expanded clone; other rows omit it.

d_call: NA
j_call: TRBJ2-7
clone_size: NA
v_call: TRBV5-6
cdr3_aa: CASSFIVFPYEQYF
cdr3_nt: TGTGCCAGCAGCTTCATCGTGTTCCCCTACGAGCAGTACTTC

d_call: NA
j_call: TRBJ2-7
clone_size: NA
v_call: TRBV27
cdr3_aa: CASPTGRAGGQYF
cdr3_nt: TGTGCCAGCCCGACAGGCCGCGCGGGTGGGCAGTACTTC

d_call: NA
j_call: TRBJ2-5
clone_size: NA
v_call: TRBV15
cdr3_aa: CATSSGRGETQYF
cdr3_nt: TGTGCCACCAGCTCAGGGAGAGGGGAGACCCAGTACTTC

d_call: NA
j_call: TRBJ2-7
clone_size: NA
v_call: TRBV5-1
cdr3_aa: CASSGDAYYEQYF
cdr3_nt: TGCGCCAGCAGCGGGGACGCCTACTACGAGCAGTACTTC

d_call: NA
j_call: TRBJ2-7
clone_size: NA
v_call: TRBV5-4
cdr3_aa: CASSLWGSYEQYF
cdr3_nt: TGTGCCAGCAGCTTGTGGGGCTCCTACGAGCAGTACTTC

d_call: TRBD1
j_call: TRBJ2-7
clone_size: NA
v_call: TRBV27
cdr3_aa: CASSSGTGGYEQYF
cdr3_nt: TGTGCCAGCAGTTCTGGGACAGGGGGTTACGAGCAGTACTTC

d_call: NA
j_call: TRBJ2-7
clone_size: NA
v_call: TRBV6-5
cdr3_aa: CASSGSYEQYF
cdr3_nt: TGTGCCAGCAGTGGCTCCTACGAGCAGTACTTC

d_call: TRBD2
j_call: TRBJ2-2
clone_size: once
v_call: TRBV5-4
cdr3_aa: CASSPTSGKNTGELFF
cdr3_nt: TGTGCCAGCAGCCCTACTAGCGGGAAGAACACCGGGGAGCTGTTTTTT

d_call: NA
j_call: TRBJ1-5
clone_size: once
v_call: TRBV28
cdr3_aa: CASSEAQLVYQPQHF
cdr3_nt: TGTGCCAGCAGTGAAGCTCAACTAGTCTATCAGCCCCAGCATTTT

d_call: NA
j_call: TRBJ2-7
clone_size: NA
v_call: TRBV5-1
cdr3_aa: CASSLAFTGPNSYEQYF
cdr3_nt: TGCGCCAGCAGCTTGGCGTTTACAGGGCCCAACTCCTACGAGCAGTACTTC

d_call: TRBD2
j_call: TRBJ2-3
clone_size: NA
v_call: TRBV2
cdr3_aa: CASSEALRGGGDTDTQYF
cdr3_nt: TGTGCCAGCAGTGAAGCGCTTCGGGGCGGGGGGGACACAGATACGCAGTATTTT

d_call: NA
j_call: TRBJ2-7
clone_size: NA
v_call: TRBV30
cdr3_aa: CAWSSHSIGYEQYF
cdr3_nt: TGTGCCTGGAGTTCACATAGTATAGGCTACGAGCAGTACTTC

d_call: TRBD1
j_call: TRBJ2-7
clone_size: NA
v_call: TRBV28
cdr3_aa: CASRSGQERFSYEQYF
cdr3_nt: TGTGCCAGCAGGTCGGGACAGGAACGTTTCTCCTACGAGCAGTACTTC

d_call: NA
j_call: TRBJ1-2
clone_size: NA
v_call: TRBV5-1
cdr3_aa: CASSLAIGEDGYTF
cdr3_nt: TGCGCCAGCAGCTTGGCCATCGGGGAGGATGGCTACACCTTC

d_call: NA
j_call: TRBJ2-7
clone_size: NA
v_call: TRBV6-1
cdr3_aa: CASSEGRPYEQYF
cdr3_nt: TGTGCCAGCAGTGAAGGTAGGCCCTACGAGCAGTACTTC

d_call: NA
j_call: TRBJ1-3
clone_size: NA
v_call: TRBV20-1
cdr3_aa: CSASEGEFQYF
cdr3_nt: TGCAGTGCTAGCGAGGGGGAGTTCCAATATTTT

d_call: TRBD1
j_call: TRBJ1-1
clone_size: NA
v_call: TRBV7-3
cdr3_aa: CASSSGTAEAFF
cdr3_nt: TGTGCCAGCAGCTCTGGGACAGCTGAAGCTTTCTTT

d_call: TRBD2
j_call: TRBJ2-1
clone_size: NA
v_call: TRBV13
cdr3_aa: CASSTLAGLYNEQFF
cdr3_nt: TGTGCCAGCAGCACCCTAGCGGGGTTGTACAATGAGCAGTTCTTC

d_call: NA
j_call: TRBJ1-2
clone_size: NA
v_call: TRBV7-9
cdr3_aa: CASSFGGYTF
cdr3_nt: TGTGCCAGCAGCTTCGGTGGCTACACCTTC

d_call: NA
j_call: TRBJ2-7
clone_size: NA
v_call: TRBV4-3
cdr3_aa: CASSQHWGETYEQYF
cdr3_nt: TGCGCCAGCAGCCAACATTGGGGGGAGACCTACGAGCAGTACTTC

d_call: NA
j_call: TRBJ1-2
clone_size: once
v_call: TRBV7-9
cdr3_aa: CASSLDSMGVDGYTF
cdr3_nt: TGTGCCAGCAGTCTCGACTCAATGGGGGTAGATGGCTACACCTTC

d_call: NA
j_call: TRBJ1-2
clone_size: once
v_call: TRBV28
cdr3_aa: CASSFLGQGYGYTF
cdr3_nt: TGTGCCAGCAGTTTTCTAGGGCAGGGATATGGCTACACCTTC

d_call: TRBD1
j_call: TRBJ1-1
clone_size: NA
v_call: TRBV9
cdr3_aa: CASSLQGANTEAFF
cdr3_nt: TGTGCCAGCAGCCTACAGGGGGCGAACACTGAAGCTTTCTTT

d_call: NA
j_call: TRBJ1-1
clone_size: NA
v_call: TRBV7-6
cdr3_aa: CASSLGTEEPSNTEAFF
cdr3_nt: TGTGCCAGCAGCTTAGGGACCGAGGAGCCCTCCAACACTGAAGCTTTCTTT

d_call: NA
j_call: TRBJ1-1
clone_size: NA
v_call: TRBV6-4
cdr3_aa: CASRLRGEVTEAFF
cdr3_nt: TGTGCCAGCAGACTCCGTGGGGAAGTCACTGAAGCTTTCTTT

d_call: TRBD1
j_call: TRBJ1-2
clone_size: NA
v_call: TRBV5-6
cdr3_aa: CASNRGESYGYTF
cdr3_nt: TGTGCCAGCAACAGGGGGGAGAGCTATGGCTACACCTTC

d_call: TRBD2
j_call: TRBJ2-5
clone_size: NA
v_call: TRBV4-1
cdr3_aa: CASSQATRGGPTQYF
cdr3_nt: TGCGCCAGCAGCCAAGCGACCCGGGGGGGCCCTACCCAGTACTTC

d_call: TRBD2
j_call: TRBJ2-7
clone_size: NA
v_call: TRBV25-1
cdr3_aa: CATQRGGSYEQYF
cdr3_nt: TGTGCCACACAGCGGGGGGGCTCCTACGAGCAGTACTTC